Listed below are T cell receptor beta chains from one sample, sequenced in a study of T cells in Graves' hyperthyroidism and ophthalmopathy. Via MiXCR, TCRdb re-called the multiplex PCR reads, giving one row per CDR3 protein. The sample holds about 380,000 distinct CDR3 sequences, about 15% seen once. The sample consisted of blood. These receptors were collected from a woman aged 60-70 years with Graves' hyperthyroidism. CDR3s include the opening cysteine and the closing phenylalanine or tryptophan.

v_gene | CDR3aa
TRBV9 | CASSADELAGAHEQFF
TRBV30 | CAWSQPAEGRTEAFF
TRBV2 | CASSRGGTQYF
TRBV6-1 | CASRDYAGANTEAFF
TRBV5-5 | CASSFPPGQGYNEQFF
TRBV3-1 | CASSQDRSLAVYNEQFF
TRBV15 | CATSRDQGQETQYF
TRBV9 | CASSVSSGTDTQYF
TRBV2 | CASRGSTQYF
TRBV20-1 | CSASGRGARGYTF
TRBV3-1 | CASSTQKWMNTEAFF
TRBV2 | CASSRTSGFYNEQFF
TRBV13 | CASSPRWAGSYNEQFF
TRBV3-1 | CASSQWGESGELFF
TRBV5-1 | CASSFPPNTEAFF
TRBV3-1 | CASSHGGYEQYF